Listed below are T cell receptor beta chains from one sample, sequenced in a study of T cells in tuberculosis. The table came from immunoSEQ multiplex PCR; TCRdb's copy has only in-frame clones and leaves some out. This repertoire shows around 30,000 clones, roughly 82% found once; its top ten account for more than 4%. Here the sequenced sample was PBMCs, taken at tuberculosis diagnosis. The receptors were sampled from an adult with tuberculosis. CDR3s include the opening cysteine and the closing phenylalanine or tryptophan. A D gene is named only where the DNA matches it firmly. Size is stated for part of the rows, as once, few or many counts, or as a class when the clone is expanded.

j_call	d_call	clone_size	v_call	cdr3_aa	cdr3_nt
TRBJ1-1	TRBD1	-	TRBV5-1	CASSPRTGVGTEAFF	TGCGCCAGCAGCCCAAGGACAGGGGTTGGCACTGAAGCTTTCTTT
TRBJ2-1	-	few	TRBV7-3	CASSLGVSNEQFF	TGTGCCAGCAGCTTGGGCGTTTCCAATGAGCAGTTCTTC
TRBJ2-7	TRBD2	-	TRBV6-4	CASSVGEGSYEQYF	TGTGCCAGCAGCGTCGGGGAGGGAAGCTACGAGCAGTACTTC
TRBJ1-5	-	-	TRBV27	CASTFPGNQPQHF	TGTGCCAGCACCTTCCCGGGCAATCAGCCCCAGCATTTT
TRBJ1-2	-	once	TRBV13	CASSRVRFGYGYTF	TGTGCCAGCAGCCGCGTGCGATTTGGCTATGGCTACACCTTC
TRBJ2-7	-	-	TRBV6-6	CASSTPIEAEQYF	TGTGCCAGCAGCACACCCATAGAGGCCGAGCAGTACTTC
TRBJ1-2	-	-	TRBV6-5	CASSYRGDGYTF	TGTGCCAGCAGTTACCGAGGTGACGGCTACACCTTC
TRBJ2-4	TRBD1	-	TRBV6-1	CASSAWDSKNIQYF	TGTGCCAGCTCCGCCTGGGACAGTAAAAACATTCAGTACTTC
TRBJ1-1	-	-	TRBV10-1	CASSESQGLKAFF	TGCGCCAGCAGTGAGAGTCAGGGGTTAAAAGCTTTCTTT
TRBJ2-1	TRBD2	-	TRBV18	CASSPPLAGGREQFF	TGTGCCAGCTCACCACCACTAGCGGGGGGTCGGGAGCAGTTCTTC
TRBJ2-7	-	-	TRBV15	CATSRGWAVSEQYF	TGTGCCACCAGCAGAGGGTGGGCAGTCTCCGAGCAGTACTTC
TRBJ1-5	TRBD1	once	TRBV5-1	CASSVGTGGNQPQHF	TGCGCCAGCAGCGTCGGGACAGGGGGCAATCAGCCCCAGCATTTT
TRBJ2-7	-	-	TRBV18	CASSPRGPRSYEQYF	TGTGCCAGCTCACCTAGGGGCCCCAGATCCTACGAGCAGTACTTC
TRBJ1-4	TRBD1	few	TRBV2	CASRGQGAVGEKLFF	TGTGCCAGCAGGGGACAGGGGGCAGTTGGTGAAAAACTGTTTTTT
TRBJ1-6	TRBD1	-	TRBV30	CAWAGTGVSPLHF	TGTGCCTGGGCCGGGACAGGGGTATCACCCCTCCACTTT
TRBJ1-1	-	-	TRBV5-5	CASSFVRNTEAFF	TGTGCCAGCAGCTTCGTCAGGAACACTGAAGCTTTCTTT
TRBJ1-1	-	-	TRBV5-5	CASSPRPPGNMNTEAFF	TGTGCCAGCAGCCCCAGGCCCCCAGGGAACATGAACACTGAAGCTTTCTTT